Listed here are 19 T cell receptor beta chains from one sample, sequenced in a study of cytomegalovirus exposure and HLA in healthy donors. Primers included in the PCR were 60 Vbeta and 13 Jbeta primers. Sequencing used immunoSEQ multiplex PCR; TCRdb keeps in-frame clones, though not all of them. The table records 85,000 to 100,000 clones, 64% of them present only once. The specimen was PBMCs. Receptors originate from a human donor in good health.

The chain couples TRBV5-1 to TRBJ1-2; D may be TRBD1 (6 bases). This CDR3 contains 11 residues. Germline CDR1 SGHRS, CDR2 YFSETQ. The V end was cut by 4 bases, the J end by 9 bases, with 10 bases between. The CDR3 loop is CASSTDSRYTF. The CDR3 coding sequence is TGCGCCAGCAGCACGGACAGTCGCTACACCTTC. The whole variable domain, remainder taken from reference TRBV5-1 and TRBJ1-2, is KAGVTQTPRYLIKTRGQQVTLSCSPISGHRSVSWYQQTPGQGLQFLFEYFSETQRNKGNFPGRFSGRQFSNSRSEMNVSTLELGDSALYLCASSTDSRYTFGSGTRLTVV.

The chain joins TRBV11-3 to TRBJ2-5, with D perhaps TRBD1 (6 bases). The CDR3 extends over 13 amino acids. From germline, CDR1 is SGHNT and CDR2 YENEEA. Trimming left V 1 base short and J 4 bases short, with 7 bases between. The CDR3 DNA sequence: TGTGCCAGCAGCTTAGGGGGGCGAGAGACCCAGTACTTC. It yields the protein CASSLGGRETQYF.

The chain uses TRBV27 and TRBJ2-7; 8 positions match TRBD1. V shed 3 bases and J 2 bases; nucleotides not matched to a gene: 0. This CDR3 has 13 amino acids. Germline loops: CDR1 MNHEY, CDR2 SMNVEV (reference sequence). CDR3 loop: CASSLTGAYEQYF. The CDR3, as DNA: TGTGCCAGCAGTTTGACAGGGGCCTACGAGCAGTACTTC.

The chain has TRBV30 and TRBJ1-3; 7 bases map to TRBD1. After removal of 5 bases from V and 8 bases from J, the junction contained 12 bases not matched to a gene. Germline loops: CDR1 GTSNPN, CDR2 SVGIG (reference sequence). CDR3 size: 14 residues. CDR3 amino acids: CAWGQSTGADTIYF. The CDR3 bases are TGTGCCTGGGGACAATCTACAGGGGCAGACACCATATATTTT.

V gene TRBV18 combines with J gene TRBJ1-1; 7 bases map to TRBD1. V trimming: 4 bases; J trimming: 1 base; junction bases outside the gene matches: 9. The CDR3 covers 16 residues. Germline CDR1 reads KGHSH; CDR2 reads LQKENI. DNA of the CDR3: TGTGCCAGCTCACAGAGGACAGGCCGGGGGAACACTGAAGCTTTCTTT. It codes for CASSQRTGRGNTEAFF.

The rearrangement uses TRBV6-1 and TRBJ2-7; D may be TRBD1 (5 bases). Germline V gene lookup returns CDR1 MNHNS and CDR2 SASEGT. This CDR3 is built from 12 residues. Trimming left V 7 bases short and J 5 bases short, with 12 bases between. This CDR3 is CASKPGMNEQYF. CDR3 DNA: TGTGCCAGCAAGCCAGGGATGAACGAGCAGTACTTC.

The CDR3 nucleotides are TGTGCCAGCAGCGTACGTATGGACAGCTATGGCTACACCTTC. Encoded protein: CASSVRMDSYGYTF. This chain connects TRBV9 to TRBJ1-2; TRBD1 might be the D (6 bases). CDR1 and CDR2 from the germline V gene are SGDLS and YYNGEE. The ends were cut back, 1 base at V and 4 bases at J, with 11 bases in the middle. The CDR3 has 14 amino acids.

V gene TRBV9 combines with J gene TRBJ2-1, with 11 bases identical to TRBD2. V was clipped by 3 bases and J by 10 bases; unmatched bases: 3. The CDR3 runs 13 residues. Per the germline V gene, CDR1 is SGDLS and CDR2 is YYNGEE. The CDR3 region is CASSAPSGREQFF. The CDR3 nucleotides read TGTGCCAGCAGCGCGCCTAGCGGGAGGGAGCAGTTCTTC.

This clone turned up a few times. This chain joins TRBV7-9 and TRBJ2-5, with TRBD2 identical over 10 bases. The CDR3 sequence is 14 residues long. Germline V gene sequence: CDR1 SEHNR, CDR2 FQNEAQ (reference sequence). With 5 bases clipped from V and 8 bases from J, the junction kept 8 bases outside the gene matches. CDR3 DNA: TGTGCCAGCAGCCCTGTGGTAGCGGGGGGTACCCAGTACTTC. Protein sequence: CASSPVVAGGTQYF.

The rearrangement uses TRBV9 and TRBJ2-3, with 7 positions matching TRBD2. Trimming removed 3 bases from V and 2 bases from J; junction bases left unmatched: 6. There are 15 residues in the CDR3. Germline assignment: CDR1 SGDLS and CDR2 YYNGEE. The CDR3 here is CASSAWTRPTDTQYF. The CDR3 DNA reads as TGTGCCAGCAGCGCTTGGACTAGACCCACAGATACGCAGTATTTT.

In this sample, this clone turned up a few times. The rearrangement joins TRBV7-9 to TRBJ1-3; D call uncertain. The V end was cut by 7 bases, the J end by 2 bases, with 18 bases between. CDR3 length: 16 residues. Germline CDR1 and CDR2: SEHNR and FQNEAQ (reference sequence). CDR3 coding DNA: TGTGCCAGCACCCCCCCTCCTTCCGGGACTGGAAACACCATATATTTT. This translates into CASTPPPSGTGNTIYF.

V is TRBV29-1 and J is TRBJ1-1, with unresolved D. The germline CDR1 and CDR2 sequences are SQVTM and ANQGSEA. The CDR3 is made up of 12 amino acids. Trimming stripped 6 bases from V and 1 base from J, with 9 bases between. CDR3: CSVSRPNTEAFF. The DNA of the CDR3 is TGCAGCGTGTCCAGGCCGAACACTGAAGCTTTCTTT.

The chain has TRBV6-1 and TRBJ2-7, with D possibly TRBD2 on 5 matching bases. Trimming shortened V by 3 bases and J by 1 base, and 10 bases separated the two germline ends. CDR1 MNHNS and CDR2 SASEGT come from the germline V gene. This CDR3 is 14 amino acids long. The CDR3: CASSDLRGSYEQYF. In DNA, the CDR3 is TGTGCCAGCAGTGATCTCCGGGGATCCTACGAGCAGTACTTC.

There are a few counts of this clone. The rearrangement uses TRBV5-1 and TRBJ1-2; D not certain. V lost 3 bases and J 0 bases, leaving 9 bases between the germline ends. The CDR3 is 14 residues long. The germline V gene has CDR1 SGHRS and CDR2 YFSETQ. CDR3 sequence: CASSWQEANYGYTF. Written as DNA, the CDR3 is TGCGCCAGCAGCTGGCAGGAAGCTAACTATGGCTACACCTTC. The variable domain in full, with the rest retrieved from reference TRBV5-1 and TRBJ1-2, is KAGVTQTPRYLIKTRGQQVTLSCSPISGHRSVSWYQQTPGQGLQFLFEYFSETQRNKGNFPGRFSGRQFSNSRSEMNVSTLELGDSALYLCASSWQEANYGYTFGSGTRLTVV.

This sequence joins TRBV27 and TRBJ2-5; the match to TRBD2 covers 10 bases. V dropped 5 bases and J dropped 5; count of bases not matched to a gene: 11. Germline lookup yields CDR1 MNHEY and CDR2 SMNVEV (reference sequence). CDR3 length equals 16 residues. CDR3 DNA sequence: TGTGCCAGCAGTAGACTAGCGGGTCACGAGGGGGAGACCCAGTACTTC. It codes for CASSRLAGHEGETQYF.

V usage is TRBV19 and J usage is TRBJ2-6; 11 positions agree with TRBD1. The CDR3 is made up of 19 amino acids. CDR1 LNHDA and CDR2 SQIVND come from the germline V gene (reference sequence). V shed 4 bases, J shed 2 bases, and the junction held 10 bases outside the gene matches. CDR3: CASSTSDRGRLAGANVLTF. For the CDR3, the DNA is TGTGCCAGTAGTACCTCGGACAGGGGGCGCTTAGCTGGGGCCAACGTCCTGACTTTC. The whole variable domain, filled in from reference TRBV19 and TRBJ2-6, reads DGGITQSPKYLFRKEGQNVTLSCEQNLNHDAMYWYRQDPGQGLRLIYYSQIVNDFQKGDIAEGYSVSREKKESFPLTVTSAQKNPTAFYLCASSTSDRGRLAGANVLTFGAGSRLTVL.

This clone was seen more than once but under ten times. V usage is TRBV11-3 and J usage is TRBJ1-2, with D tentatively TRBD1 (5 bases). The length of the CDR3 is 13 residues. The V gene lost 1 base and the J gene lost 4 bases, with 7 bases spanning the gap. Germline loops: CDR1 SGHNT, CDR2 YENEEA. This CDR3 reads CASSLGGAYGYTF. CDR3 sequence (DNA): TGTGCCAGCAGCTTAGGGGGCGCCTATGGCTACACCTTC.

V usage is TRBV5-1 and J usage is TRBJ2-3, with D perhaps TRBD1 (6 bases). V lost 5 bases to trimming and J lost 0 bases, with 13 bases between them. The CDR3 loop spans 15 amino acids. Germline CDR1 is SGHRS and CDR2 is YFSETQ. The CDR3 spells CASSPMTGSTDTQYF. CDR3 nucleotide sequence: TGCGCCAGCAGTCCGATGACAGGTAGCACAGATACGCAGTATTTT.

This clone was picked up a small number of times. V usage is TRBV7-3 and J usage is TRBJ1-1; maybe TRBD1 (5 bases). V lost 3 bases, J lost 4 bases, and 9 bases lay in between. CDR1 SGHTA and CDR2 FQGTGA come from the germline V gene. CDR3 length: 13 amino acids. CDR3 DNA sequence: TGTGCCAGCAGCTTTGACAGACTCACTGAAGCTTTCTTT. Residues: CASSFDRLTEAFF.